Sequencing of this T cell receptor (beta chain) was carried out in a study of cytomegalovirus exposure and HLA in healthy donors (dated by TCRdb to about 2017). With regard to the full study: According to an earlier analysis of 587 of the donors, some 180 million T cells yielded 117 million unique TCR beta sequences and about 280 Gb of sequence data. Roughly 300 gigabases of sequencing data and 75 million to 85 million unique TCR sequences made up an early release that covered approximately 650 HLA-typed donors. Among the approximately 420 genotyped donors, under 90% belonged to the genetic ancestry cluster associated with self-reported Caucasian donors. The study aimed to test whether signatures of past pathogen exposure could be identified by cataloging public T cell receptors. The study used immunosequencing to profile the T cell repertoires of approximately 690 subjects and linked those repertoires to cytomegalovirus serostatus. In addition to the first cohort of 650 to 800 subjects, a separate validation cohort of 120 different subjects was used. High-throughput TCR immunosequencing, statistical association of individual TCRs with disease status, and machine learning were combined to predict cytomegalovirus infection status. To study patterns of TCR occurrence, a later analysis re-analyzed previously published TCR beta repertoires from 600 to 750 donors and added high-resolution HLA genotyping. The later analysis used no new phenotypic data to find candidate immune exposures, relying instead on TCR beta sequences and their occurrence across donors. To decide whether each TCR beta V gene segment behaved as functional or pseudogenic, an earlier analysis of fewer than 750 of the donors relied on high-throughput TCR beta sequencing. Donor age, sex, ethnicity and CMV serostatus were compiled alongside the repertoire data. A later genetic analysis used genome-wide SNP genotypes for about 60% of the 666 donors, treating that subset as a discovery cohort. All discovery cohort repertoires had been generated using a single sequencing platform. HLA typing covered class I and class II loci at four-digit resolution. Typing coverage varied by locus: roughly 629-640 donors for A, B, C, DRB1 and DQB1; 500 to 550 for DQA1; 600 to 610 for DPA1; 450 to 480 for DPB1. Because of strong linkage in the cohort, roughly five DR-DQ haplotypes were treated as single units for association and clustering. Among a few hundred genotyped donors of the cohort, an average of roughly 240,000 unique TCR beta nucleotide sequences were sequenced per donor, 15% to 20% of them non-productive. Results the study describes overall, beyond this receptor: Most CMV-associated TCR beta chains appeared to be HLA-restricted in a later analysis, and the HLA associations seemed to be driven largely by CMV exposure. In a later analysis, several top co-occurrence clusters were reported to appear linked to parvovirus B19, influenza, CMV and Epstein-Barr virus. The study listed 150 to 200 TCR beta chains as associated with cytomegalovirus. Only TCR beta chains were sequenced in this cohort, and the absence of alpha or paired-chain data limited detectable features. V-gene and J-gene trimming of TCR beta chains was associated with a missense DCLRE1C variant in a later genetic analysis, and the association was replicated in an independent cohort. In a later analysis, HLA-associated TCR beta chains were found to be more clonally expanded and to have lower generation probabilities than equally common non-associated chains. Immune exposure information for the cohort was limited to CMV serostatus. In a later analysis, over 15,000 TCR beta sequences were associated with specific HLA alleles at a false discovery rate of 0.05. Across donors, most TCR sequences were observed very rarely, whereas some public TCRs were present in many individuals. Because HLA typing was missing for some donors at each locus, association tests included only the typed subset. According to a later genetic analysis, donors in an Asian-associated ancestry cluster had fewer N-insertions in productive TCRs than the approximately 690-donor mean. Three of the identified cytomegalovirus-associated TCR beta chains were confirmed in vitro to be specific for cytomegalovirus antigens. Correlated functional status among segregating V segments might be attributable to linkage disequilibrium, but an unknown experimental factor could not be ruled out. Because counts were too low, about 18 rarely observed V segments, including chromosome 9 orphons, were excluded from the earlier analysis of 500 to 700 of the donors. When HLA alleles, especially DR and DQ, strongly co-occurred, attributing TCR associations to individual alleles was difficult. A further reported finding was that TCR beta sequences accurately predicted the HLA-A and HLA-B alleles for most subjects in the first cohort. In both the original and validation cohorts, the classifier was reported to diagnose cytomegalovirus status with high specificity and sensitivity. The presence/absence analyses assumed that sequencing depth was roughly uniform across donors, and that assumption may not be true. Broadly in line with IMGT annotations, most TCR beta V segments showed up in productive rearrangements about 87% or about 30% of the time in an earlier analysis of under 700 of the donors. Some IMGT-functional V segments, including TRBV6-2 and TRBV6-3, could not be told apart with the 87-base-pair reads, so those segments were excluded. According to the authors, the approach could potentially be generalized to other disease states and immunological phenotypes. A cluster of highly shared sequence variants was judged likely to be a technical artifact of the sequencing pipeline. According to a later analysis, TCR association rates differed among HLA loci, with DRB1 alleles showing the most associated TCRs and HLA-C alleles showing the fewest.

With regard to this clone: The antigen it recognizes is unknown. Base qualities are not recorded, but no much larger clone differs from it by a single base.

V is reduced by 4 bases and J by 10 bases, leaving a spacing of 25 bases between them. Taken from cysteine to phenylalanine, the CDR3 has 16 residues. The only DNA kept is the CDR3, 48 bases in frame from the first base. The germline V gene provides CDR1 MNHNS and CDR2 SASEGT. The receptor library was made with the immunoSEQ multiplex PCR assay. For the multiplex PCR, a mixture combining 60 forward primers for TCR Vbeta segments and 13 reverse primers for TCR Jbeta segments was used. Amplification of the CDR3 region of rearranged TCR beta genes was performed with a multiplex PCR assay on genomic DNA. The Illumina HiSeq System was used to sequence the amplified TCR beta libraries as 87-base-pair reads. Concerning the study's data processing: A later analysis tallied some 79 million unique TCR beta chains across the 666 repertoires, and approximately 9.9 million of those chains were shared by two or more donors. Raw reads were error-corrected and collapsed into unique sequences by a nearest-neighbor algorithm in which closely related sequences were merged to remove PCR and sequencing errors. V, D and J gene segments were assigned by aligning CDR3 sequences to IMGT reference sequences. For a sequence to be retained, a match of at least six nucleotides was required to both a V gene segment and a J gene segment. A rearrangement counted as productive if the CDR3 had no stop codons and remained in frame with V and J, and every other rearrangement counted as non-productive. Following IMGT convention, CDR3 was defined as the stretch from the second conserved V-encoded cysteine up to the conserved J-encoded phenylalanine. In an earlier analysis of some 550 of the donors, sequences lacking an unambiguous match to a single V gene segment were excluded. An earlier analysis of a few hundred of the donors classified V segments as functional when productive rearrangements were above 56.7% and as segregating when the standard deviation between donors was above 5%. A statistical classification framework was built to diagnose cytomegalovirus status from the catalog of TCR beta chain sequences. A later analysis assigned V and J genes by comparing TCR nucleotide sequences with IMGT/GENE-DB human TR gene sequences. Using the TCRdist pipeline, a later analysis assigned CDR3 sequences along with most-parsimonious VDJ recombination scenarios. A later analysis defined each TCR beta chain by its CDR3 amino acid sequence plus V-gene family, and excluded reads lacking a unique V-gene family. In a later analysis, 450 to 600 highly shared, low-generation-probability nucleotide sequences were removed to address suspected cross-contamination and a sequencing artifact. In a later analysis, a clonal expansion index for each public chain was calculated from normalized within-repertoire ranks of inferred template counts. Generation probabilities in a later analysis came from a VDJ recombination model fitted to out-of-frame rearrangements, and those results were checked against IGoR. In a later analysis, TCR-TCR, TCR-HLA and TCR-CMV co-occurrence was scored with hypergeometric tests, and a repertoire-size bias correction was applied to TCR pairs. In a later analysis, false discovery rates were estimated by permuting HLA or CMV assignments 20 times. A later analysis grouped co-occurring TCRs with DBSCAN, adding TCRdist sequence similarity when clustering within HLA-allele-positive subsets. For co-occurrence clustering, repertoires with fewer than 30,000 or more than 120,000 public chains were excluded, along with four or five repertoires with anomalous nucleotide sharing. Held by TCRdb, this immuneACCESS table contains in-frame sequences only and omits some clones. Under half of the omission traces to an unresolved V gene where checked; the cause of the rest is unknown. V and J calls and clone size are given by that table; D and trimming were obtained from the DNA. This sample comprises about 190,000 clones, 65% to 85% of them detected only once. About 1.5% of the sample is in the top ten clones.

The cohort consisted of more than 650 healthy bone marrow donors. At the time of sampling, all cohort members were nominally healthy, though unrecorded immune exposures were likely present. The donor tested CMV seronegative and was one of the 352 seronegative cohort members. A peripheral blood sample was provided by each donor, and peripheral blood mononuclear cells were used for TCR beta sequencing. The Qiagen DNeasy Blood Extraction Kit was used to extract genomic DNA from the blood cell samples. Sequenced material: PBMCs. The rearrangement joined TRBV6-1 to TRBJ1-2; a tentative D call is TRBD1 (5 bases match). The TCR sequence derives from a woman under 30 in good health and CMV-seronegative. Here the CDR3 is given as CASSALRGGGPVDYTF. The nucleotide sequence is TGTGCCAGCAGTGCCCTTAGAGGCGGGGGACCTGTTGACTACACCTTC.